This T cell receptor beta chain was retrieved from a study of OX40 agonist ivuxolimab in advanced cancers. Study-wide background: An agonistic anti-OX40 (CD134) antibody, ivuxolimab, was used to treat the patients.

Sequenced by immunoSEQ multiplex PCR; TCRdb stores in-frame clones only, minus some. The table has about 78,000 clones, roughly 84% seen once; the top ten hold less than 2.5%. Trimming cost V 4 bases and J 5 bases; bases outside gene matches: 10. This CDR3 region has 15 residues. Per germline, CDR1 SGDLS and CDR2 YYNGEE. This clone showed up just once. The chain couples TRBV9 to TRBJ2-3, with 7 bases identical to TRBD2. The receptor comes from an adult with an advanced solid tumor such as melanoma, head and neck, liver or kidney cancer. Specimen: CD4+ or CD8+ T cells sorted from blood, collected in a trial of the OX40 agonist ivuxolimab. The CDR3: CASSSTPGGRDTQYF. The DNA for the CDR3 is TGTGCCAGCAGCTCTACCCCGGGGGGACGAGATACGCAGTATTTT.